This T cell receptor beta chain was sequenced for a study of shared clonotypes between healthy human individuals. For this clone: The antigen is not known.

Method: immunoSEQ multiplex PCR; TCRdb's copy keeps in-frame clones and lacks some. The sample carries about 460,000 clones, around 77% recorded once. Study results and limitations: The represented genetic and exposure-history diversity was limited by the small number of donors.

The sequenced material came from PBMCs. The TCR originated in a woman aged 40 to 49 in good health. Some clones in this sample may be carry-over from other donors' samples.

The DNA for the CDR3 is TGTGCCAGCAGTTGGGACAGGGTAAAACTGTTTTTT. It codes for CASSWDRVKLFF. The genes are TRBV6-6 and TRBJ1-4, with TRBD1 matching over 9 bases. The CDR3 length is 12 residues. The V gene's germline CDR1 is MNHNY and CDR2 SVGAGI (reference sequence). V trimming: 4 bases; J trimming: 10 bases; junction bases outside the gene matches: 1.